This TCR beta chain derives from a study of patients and donors after allogeneic stem cell transplantation. This CDR3 spans 13 amino acids. Germline values: CDR1 SGHVS, CDR2 FQNEAQ. V shed 3 bases and J 7 bases; nucleotides not matched to a gene: 5. TCRdb reanalysed the RT-PCR reads using MiXCR and keeps one entry per CDR3 protein. Of 900,000 to 1,000,000 distinct CDR3 sequences listed, 15% to 20% were seen once; the top ten hold roughly 6%. This receptor was taken from a human donor who was either an allogeneic HSCT recipient or a stem cell or donor lymphocyte infusion donor (not recorded which). It is not recorded whose cells these are; they may come from a transplant donor. The rearrangement uses TRBV7-8 and TRBJ2-7, with 8 positions matching TRBD1. The sequenced material came from blood, either unsorted or a sorted T cell fraction (not recorded which). The CDR3 loop is CASSFPGQAEQYF. CDR3 DNA sequence: TGTGCCAGCAGCTTTCCGGGACAGGCTGAGCAGTACTTC.